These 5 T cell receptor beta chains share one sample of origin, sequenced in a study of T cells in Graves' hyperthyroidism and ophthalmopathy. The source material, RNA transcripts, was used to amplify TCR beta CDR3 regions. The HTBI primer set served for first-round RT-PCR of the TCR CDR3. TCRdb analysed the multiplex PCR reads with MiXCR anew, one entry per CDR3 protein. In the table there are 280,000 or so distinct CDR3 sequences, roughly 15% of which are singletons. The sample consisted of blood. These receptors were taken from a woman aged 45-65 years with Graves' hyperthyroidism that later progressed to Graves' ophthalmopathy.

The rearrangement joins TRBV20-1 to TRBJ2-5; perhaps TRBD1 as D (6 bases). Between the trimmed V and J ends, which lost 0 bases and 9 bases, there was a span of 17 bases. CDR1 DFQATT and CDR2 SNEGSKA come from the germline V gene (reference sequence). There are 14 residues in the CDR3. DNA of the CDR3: TGCAGTGCTAGAGATCTTGGACAGTATGGGGCCCAGTACTTC. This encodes CSARDLGQYGAQYF.

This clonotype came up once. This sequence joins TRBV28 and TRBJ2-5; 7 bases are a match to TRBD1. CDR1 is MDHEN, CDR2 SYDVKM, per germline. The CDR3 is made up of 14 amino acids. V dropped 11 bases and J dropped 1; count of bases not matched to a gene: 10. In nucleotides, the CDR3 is TGTGCCTCCCGCATCGGGACAGTCCAAGAGACCCAGTACTTC. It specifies CASRIGTVQETQYF.

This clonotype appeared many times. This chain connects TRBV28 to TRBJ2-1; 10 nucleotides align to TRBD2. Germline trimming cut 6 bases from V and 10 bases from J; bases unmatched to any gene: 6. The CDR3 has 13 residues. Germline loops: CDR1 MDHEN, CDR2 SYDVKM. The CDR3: CASRVLAGREQFF. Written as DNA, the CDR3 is TGTGCCAGCAGGGTACTAGCGGGACGGGAGCAGTTCTTC.

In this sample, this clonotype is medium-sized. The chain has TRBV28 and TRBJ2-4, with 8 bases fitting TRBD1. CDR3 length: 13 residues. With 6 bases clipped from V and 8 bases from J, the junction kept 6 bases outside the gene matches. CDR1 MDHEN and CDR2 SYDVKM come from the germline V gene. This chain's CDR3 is CASRLQGVDIQYF. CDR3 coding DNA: TGTGCCAGCAGACTACAGGGGGTCGACATTCAGTACTTC. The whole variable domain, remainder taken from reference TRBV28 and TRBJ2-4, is DVKVTQSSRYLVKRTGEKVFLECVQDMDHENMFWYRQDPGLGLRLIYFSYDVKMKEKGDIPEGYSVSREKKERFSLILESASTNQTSMYLCASRLQGVDIQYFGAGTRLSVL.

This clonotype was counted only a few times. CDR3 residues: CASSQDPGQDYGMKQFF. The CDR3 DNA reads TGCGCCAGCAGCCAAGATCCAGGACAGGACTACGGAATGAAGCAGTTCTTC. The rearrangement links TRBV4-1 to TRBJ2-1; D is perhaps TRBD1 (7 bases). Between the trimmed V and J ends, which lost 0 bases and 11 bases, there was a span of 23 bases. CDR3 length: 17 residues. The germline V gene encodes CDR1 MGHRA and CDR2 YSYEKL.